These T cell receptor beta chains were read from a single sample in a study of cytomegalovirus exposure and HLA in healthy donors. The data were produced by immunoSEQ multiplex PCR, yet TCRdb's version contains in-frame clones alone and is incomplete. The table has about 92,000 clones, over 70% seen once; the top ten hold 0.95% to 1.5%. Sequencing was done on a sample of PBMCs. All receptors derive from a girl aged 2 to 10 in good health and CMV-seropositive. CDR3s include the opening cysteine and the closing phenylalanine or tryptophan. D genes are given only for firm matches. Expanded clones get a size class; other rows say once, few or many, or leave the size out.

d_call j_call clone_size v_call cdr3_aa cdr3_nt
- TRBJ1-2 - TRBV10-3 CAISGGQRDYGYTF TGTGCCATCAGTGGAGGCCAAAGAGACTATGGCTACACCTTC
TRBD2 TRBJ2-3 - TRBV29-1 CSVEGSGGAGDTQYF TGCAGCGTTGAAGGTTCGGGGGGAGCGGGAGATACGCAGTATTTT
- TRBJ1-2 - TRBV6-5 CASSLRGAGYGYTF TGTGCCAGCAGCTTACGGGGGGCAGGTTATGGCTACACCTTC
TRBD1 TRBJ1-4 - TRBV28 CASVRGQGMYEKLFF TGTGCCTCAGTCAGGGGACAGGGGATGTATGAAAAACTGTTTTTT
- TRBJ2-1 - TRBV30 CAWSVMFQGVSNEQFF TGTGCCTGGAGTGTAATGTTCCAGGGTGTTTCCAATGAGCAGTTCTTC
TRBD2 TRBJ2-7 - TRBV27 CASRLAGGYEQYF TGTGCCAGCAGACTAGCGGGAGGGTACGAGCAGTACTTC
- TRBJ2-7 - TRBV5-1 CASSLNTEQYF TGCGCCAGCAGCTTGAACACCGAGCAGTACTTC
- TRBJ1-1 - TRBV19 CASSTGWGILEDTEAFF TGTGCCAGTAGTACAGGGTGGGGAATATTAGAGGACACTGAAGCTTTCTTT
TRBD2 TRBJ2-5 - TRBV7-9 CASSLAETGTSGETQYF TGTGCCAGCAGCTTAGCGGAAACCGGGACTAGCGGTGAGACCCAGTACTTC
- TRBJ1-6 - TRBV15 CATSREGSGNSPLHF TGTGCCACCAGCAGAGAGGGGTCAGGGAATTCACCCCTCCACTTT
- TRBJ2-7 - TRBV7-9 CASSLGTISYEQYF TGTGCCAGCAGCTTAGGGACAATCTCCTACGAGCAGTACTTC
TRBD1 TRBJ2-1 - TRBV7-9 CASSPQGAGDEQFF TGTGCCAGCAGCCCCCAGGGGGCCGGGGATGAGCAGTTCTTC
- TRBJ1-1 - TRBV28 CASSPRDRALTEAFF TGTGCCAGCAGTCCACGCGACAGAGCTTTAACTGAAGCTTTCTTT
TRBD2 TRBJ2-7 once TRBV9 CASSDASSGSVYEQYF TGTGCCAGCAGCGACGCGTCTAGCGGGAGTGTATACGAGCAGTACTTC
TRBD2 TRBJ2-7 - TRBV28 CASSLSQRGNYEQYF TGTGCCAGCAGTTTAAGCCAGCGGGGCAACTACGAGCAGTACTTC
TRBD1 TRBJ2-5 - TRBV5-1 CASSLTTGQKETQYF TGCGCCAGCAGCTTGACCACGGGACAGAAAGAGACCCAGTACTTC
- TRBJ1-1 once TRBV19 CASRTQPGLNTEAFF TGTGCCAGTAGAACCCAGCCAGGGTTGAACACTGAAGCTTTCTTT
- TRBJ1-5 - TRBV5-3 CARSLREATVPCEQPQHF TGTGCCAGAAGCTTGCGGGAGGCGACGGTCCCCTGCGAGCAGCCCCAGCATTTT
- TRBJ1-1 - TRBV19 CASTLGANTEAFF TGTGCCAGTACTCTAGGGGCGAACACTGAAGCTTTCTTT
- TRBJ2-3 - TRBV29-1 CSVDNGISTDTQYF TGCAGCGTTGACAACGGGATAAGCACAGATACGCAGTATTTT
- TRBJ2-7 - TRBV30 CAWAGAGYEQYF TGTGCCTGGGCGGGGGCTGGTTACGAGCAGTACTTC
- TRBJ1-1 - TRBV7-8 CASSTNRDDTEAFF TGTGCCAGCAGCACGAACAGGGACGACACTGAAGCTTTCTTT
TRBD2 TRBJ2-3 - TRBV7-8 CASSLLAGADTQYF TGTGCCAGCAGCTTATTAGCGGGAGCAGATACGCAGTATTTT
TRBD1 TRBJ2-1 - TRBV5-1 CASSEGQGIYNEQFF TGCGCCAGCAGCGAGGGACAGGGGATTTACAATGAGCAGTTCTTC
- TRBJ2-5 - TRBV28 CASSLPGDWETQYF TGTGCCAGCAGTTTGCCGGGAGACTGGGAGACCCAGTACTTC
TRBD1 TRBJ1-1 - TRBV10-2 CASTGTENTEAFF TGCGCCAGCACCGGGACAGAGAACACTGAAGCTTTCTTT
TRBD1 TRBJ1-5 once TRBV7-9 CASSSGTGGATRQPQHF TGTGCCAGCAGTTCCGGGACAGGGGGCGCAACGAGGCAGCCCCAGCATTTT
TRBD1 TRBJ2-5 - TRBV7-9 CASSSTGGGETQYF TGTGCCAGCAGCTCGACAGGGGGTGGGGAGACCCAGTACTTC
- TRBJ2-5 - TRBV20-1 CSADIWETQYF TGCAGTGCCGACATATGGGAGACCCAGTACTTC
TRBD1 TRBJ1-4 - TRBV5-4 CASSYWDRGNEKLFF TGTGCCAGCAGCTATTGGGACAGGGGTAATGAAAAACTGTTTTTT
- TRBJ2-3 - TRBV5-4 CASSTTGTLITDTQYF TGTGCCAGCAGCACGACGGGAACCTTAATCACAGATACGCAGTATTTT
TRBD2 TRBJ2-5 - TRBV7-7 CASSVSSGAGEQYF TGTGCCAGCAGCGTTTCTAGCGGGGCGGGGGAGCAGTACTTC
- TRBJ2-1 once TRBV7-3 CASSSDRTYSYNEQFF TGTGCCAGCAGCTCAGACAGGACCTACTCCTACAATGAGCAGTTCTTC
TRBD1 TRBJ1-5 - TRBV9 CASSALPQGDQPQHF TGTGCCAGCAGCGCCCTCCCCCAGGGGGATCAGCCCCAGCATTTT
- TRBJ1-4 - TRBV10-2 CATIKGLTTNEKLFF TGCGCCACCATAAAGGGACTTACAACTAATGAAAAACTGTTTTTT
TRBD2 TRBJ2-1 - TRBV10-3 CAISESSGSPDEQFF TGTGCCATCAGTGAGAGTAGCGGGAGCCCCGATGAGCAGTTCTTC
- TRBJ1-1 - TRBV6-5 CASSSRGEGNTEAFF TGTGCCAGCAGTTCCCGAGGGGAGGGTAACACTGAAGCTTTCTTT
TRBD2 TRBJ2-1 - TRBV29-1 CSVENDLASGRQFF TGCAGCGTTGAAAATGACCTGGCTAGCGGGAGACAGTTCTTC